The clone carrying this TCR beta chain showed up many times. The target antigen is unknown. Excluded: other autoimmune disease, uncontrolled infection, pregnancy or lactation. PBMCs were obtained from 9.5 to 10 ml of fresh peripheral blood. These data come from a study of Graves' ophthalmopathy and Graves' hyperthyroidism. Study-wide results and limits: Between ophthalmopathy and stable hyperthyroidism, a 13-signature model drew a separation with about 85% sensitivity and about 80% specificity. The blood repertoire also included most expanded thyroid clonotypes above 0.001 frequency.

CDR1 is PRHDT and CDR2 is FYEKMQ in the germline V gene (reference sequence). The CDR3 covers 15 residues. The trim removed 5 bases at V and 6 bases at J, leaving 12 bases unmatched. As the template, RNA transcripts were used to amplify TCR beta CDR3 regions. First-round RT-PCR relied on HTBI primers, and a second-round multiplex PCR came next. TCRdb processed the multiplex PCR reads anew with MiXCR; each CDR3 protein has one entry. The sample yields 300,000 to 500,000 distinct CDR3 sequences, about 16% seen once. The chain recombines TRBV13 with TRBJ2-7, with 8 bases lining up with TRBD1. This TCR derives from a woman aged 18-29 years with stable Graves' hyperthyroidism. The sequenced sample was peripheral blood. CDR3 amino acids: CASSQQGARSVEQYF. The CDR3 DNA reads TGTGCCAGCAGCCAGCAGGGGGCGCGATCCGTCGAGCAGTACTTC.